This record concerns one T cell receptor (beta chain) sequence. The antigen is not known. These data belong to a study of T cell repertoires in cytomegalovirus infection. TCRdb itself ran the reads through MiXCR, one entry per CDR3 protein. The sample carries approximately 350,000 distinct CDR3 sequences, about a third recorded once. CDR3 size: 16 residues. Trimming at V came to 6 bases and at J to 7 bases, leaving 9 bases not matched to a gene. The germline CDR1 and CDR2 sequences are MNHEY and SMNVEV (reference sequence). This TCR was recovered from a human donor in good health (CMV status not recorded). Some clones in this sample may be carry-over from other donors' samples. This material consisted of cultured PBMCs, taken from culture after CMV antigen stimulation. The rearrangement links TRBV27 to TRBJ2-1; TRBD2 matches 13 bases. The CDR3 reads CASRDPGTSGINEQFF. CDR3 in DNA: TGTGCCAGCAGGGACCCTGGGACTAGCGGGATAAATGAGCAGTTCTTC.